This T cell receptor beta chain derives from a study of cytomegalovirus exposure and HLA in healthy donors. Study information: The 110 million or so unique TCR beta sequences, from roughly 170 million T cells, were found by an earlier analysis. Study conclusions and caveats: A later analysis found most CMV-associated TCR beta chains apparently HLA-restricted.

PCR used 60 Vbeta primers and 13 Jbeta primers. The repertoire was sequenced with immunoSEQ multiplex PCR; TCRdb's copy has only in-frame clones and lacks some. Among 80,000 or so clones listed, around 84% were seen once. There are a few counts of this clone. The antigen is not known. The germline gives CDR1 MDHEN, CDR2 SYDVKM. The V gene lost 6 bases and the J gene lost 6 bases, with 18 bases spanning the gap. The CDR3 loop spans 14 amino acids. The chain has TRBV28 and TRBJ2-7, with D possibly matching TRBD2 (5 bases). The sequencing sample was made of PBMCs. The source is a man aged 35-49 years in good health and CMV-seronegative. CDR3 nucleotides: TGTGCCAGCAGAACCCCGGGTCTAGCCCGCGAGCAGTACTTC. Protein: CASRTPGLAREQYF.